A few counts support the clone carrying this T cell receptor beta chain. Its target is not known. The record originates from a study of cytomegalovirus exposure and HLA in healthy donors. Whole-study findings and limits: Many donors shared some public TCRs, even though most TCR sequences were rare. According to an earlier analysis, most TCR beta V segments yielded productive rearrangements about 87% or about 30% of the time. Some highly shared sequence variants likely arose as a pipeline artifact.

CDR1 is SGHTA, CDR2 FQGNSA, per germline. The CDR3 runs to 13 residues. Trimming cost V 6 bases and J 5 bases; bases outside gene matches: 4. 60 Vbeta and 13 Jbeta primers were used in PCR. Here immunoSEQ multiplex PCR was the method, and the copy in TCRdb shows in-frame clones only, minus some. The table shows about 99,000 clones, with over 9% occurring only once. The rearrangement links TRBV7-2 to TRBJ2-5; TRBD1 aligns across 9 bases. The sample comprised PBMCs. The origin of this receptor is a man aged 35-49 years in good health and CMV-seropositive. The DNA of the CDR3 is TGTGCCAGCAGTACTGGGACAGGGGAGACCCAGTACTTC. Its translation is CASSTGTGETQYF.